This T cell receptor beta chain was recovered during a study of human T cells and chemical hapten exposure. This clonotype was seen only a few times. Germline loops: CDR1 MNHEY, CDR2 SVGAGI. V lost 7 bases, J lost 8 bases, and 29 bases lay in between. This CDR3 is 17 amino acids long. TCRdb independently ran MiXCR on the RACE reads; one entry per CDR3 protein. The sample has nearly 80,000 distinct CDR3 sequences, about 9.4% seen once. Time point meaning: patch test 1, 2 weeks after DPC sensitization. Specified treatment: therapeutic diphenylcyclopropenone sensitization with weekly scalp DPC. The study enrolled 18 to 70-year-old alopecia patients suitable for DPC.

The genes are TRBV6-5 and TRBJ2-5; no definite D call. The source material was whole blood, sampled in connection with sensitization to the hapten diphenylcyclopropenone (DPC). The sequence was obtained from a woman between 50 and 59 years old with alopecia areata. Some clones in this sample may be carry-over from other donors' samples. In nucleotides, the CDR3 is TGTGCCAGCATCACTCTCAGCCCTAGTATCCCCCCCGGTACCCAGTACTTC. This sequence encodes CASITLSPSIPPGTQYF.